This passage covers 12 T cell receptor beta chains from one sample sequenced in a study of T cells in Graves' hyperthyroidism and ophthalmopathy. RNA transcripts gave rise to amplified TCR beta CDR3 regions. TCR CDR3 underwent first-round RT-PCR with the HTBI primer set. From the multiplex PCR reads, TCRdb called clonotypes with MiXCR, one entry per CDR3 protein. This sample has more than 450,000 distinct CDR3 sequences, with 20% found just once. Material for sequencing was blood. Source of these receptors: a middle-aged man with Graves' ophthalmopathy.

Many counts were recorded for this clonotype. The chain uses TRBV5-1 and TRBJ2-1, with 12 bases fitting TRBD2. Germline V gives CDR1 SGHRS, CDR2 YFSETQ. With V trimmed by 2 bases and J by 5 bases, 2 bases remained unmatched. CDR3 length: 15 amino acids. CDR3 loop: CASSFGLAGNNEQFF. CDR3 nucleotides: TGCGCCAGCAGCTTCGGACTAGCGGGAAACAATGAGCAGTTCTTC.

This clonotype has only a few counts. V is TRBV9 and J is TRBJ2-6, with a tentative D call TRBD2 (5 bases). Germline lookup yields CDR1 SGDLS and CDR2 YYNGEE. CDR3 length: 15 residues. V was cut by 0 bases and J by 3 bases, with 7 bases left in between. CDR3 DNA: TGTGCCAGCAGCGTAGACGGACTTGGGGCCAACGTCCTGACTTTC. Protein product: CASSVDGLGANVLTF.

In this sample, this clonotype turned up many times. J is TRBJ1-2 and V is TRBV7-9, with D unclear. CDR3 size: 13 residues. V shed 3 bases and J shed 2 bases, with 7 bases lying between them. In germline, CDR1 is SEHNR, CDR2 FQNEAQ (reference sequence). The DNA for the CDR3 is TGTGCCAGCAGCTTGACAATCAACTATGGCTACACCTTC. Protein: CASSLTINYGYTF.

This clonotype has at least ten counts. The chain has TRBV11-2 and TRBJ2-5; TRBD2 is a possible D gene (6 bases). CDR3 length: 13 amino acids. Per germline, CDR1 SGHAT and CDR2 FQNNGV. Trimming left V 10 bases short and J 12 bases short, with 24 bases between. CDR3 DNA sequence: TGTGCCATCCCCGTGTATGGAGGGCCATATAAGTACTTC. Translated: CAIPVYGGPYKYF.

Only a few counts were recorded for this clonotype. This chain uses TRBV9 with TRBJ2-5, with 7 bases that match TRBD2. CDR3 length: 16 amino acids. From germline, CDR1 is SGDLS and CDR2 YYNGEE. With 3 bases clipped from V and 4 bases from J, the junction kept 12 bases outside the gene matches. In nucleotides, the CDR3 is TGTGCCAGCAGCGCGGGGAGCGGGAACTCAAGAGAGACCCAGTACTTC. Translation: CASSAGSGNSRETQYF.

This clonotype was recorded once. The CDR3: CATSRDGGTSTTNEKLFF. In DNA, the CDR3 is TGTGCCACCAGCAGAGATGGGGGGACATCGACAACTAATGAAAAACTGTTTTTT. The chain couples TRBV15 to TRBJ1-4; weak D call: TRBD1 (6 bases). The germline CDR1 and CDR2 sequences are LNHNV and YYDKDF (reference sequence). Trimming stripped 0 bases from V and 0 bases from J, with 14 bases between. The CDR3 runs to 18 residues.

At least ten counts were recorded for this clonotype. CDR3 nucleotide sequence: TGTGCCAGCAGTAGTCCCGGGACTAGCGGGAGGGACACGCAGTATTTT. Its translation: CASSSPGTSGRDTQYF. The rearrangement uses TRBV6-1 and TRBJ2-3; 16 bases fit TRBD2. The V segment lost 5 bases and the J segment 9 bases; nucleotides outside the gene matches: 8. The CDR3 runs to 16 residues. The germline V gene has CDR1 MNHNS and CDR2 SASEGT.

This clonotype was seen many times. The CDR3 region is CASSGRGVSRGGYTF. DNA of the CDR3: TGTGCCAGCAGTGGGAGGGGGGTTTCGAGAGGAGGCTACACCTTC. The chain links TRBV2 to TRBJ1-2; TRBD1 might be the D (6 bases). Germline V gene data show CDR1 as SNHLY and CDR2 as FYNNEI. The CDR3 sequence is 15 residues long. V was pared by 4 bases and J by 8 bases, with 20 bases between.

The chain has TRBV7-2 and TRBJ2-5, with TRBD2 matching over 11 bases. V was pared by 2 bases and J by 5 bases, with 7 bases of the junction left unmatched. There are 16 residues in the CDR3. The germline V gene has CDR1 SGHTA and CDR2 FQGNSA. The CDR3 DNA reads TGTGCCAGCAGCTTAAATAGCGGGGGGGTGGGGGAGACCCAGTACTTC. Translated: CASSLNSGGVGETQYF.

Only a few counts were recorded for this clonotype. CDR3 region: CASSQEVPVAGGEETQYF. For the CDR3, the DNA is TGCGCCAGCAGCCAAGAAGTACCGGTAGCGGGGGGGGAAGAGACCCAGTACTTC. The chain employs TRBV4-1 and TRBJ2-5, with 11 nucleotides matching TRBD2. The CDR3 runs to 18 residues. J lost 3 bases, V lost 0 bases, and 9 bases had no gene match. The germline gives CDR1 MGHRA, CDR2 YSYEKL.

The count of this clonotype is one. This chain joins TRBV4-3 and TRBJ1-2; D might be TRBD1 (6 bases). The CDR3 runs to 15 residues. The ends were cut back, 0 bases at V and 0 bases at J, with 8 bases in the middle. Germline V gene sequence: CDR1 LGHNA, CDR2 YSLEER. The CDR3 is CASSQEQGANYGYTF. For the CDR3, the DNA is TGCGCCAGCAGCCAAGAACAGGGAGCTAACTATGGCTACACCTTC.

The V and J genes are TRBV6-1 and TRBJ2-1, with 11 bases lining up with TRBD2. Unmatched junction bases numbered 5, after V lost 6 bases and J lost 1 base. Per germline, CDR1 MNHNS and CDR2 SASEGT. The CDR3 extends over 16 amino acids. CDR3 residues: CASRELAGGSYNEQFF. The CDR3 bases are TGTGCCAGCAGAGAGCTAGCGGGGGGATCCTACAATGAGCAGTTCTTC.